This section outlines one TCR beta chain sequence together with its context. These data come from a study of cytotoxic CD8 clonotypes in ibrutinib-treated CLL. Trimming took 3 bases from V and 3 from J, leaving 14 bases between them. This CDR3 has 15 residues. CDR1 and CDR2 (germline): MNHNS, SASEGT. Some clones are missing from TCRdb's copy, which holds only in-frame ones; the method was immunoSEQ multiplex PCR. The sample has roughly 160,000 clones; roughly four fifths are singletons. The sample was PBMCs, taken after 12 months of ibrutinib treatment. The clonotype was recovered from a human donor with chronic lymphocytic leukemia. The rearrangement uses TRBV6-1 and TRBJ1-2, with D tentatively TRBD1 (6 bases). CDR3 sequence: CASSEDRSGYYGYTF. CDR3 bases: TGTGCCAGCAGTGAGGACAGATCGGGCTACTATGGCTACACCTTC.